The clone carrying this T cell receptor (beta chain) came up many times. The antigen remains undetermined. This entry is derived from a study of response to subunit inactivated influenza vaccine. Study-level points and caveats: The authors offered the suggestion that each seasonal influenza vaccination recruits few new T cells.

TCRdb fed the RT-PCR reads into MiXCR, producing one record per CDR3 protein. The sample comprises 500,000 to 600,000 distinct CDR3 sequences, about 8% of which are singletons, and under 15% rests with the top ten. The sequenced sample was PBMCs from blood, obtained less than 25 months after vaccination. This clonotype was sampled from a man aged 45 to 70 who received an inactivated influenza vaccine.

CDR3 nucleotide sequence: TGTGCCAGCAGCTGGGGGACAGGGGGCCCGAACACTGAAGCTTTCTTT. Translating gives CASSWGTGGPNTEAFF. This chain links TRBV7-9 with TRBJ1-1; the match to TRBD1 covers 12 bases. V lost 4 bases to trimming and J lost 1 base; unmatched junction nucleotides: 4. CDR1 is SEHNR, CDR2 FQNEAQ, per germline (reference sequence). The CDR3 loop spans 16 amino acids.